The next 31 T cell receptor beta chains were all read from a single sample in a study of PD-1 and CTLA-4 blockade in melanoma. Clones were sequenced by immunoSEQ multiplex PCR, and TCRdb holds only the in-frame ones, with some missing. The profile covers around 21,000 clones, with about 87% appearing a single time and 7.8% taken by the ten largest. The sequenced sample was CD8+ T cells from peripheral blood, obtained before anti-PD-1 treatment. These receptors originate from a human donor with melanoma.

This rearrangement joins TRBV4-3 to TRBJ2-2; D is perhaps TRBD1 or TRBD2 (6 bases each). This CDR3 contains 16 residues. The germline V and J ends were trimmed by 5 bases and 2 bases, with 15 bases remaining between them. The germline CDR1 and CDR2 sequences are LGHNA and YSLEER. The CDR3 region has the DNA TGCGCCAGCAGCGAGTCCGGGGGCCTAAACACCGGGGAGCTGTTTTTT. Amino acid sequence: CASSESGGLNTGELFF.

The chain couples TRBV7-3 to TRBJ2-1; D perhaps matches TRBD2 (5 bases). CDR1 is SGHTA, CDR2 FQGTGA, per germline. V dropped 5 bases and J dropped 5 bases, with 10 bases sitting between them. This CDR3 has 13 amino acids. The chain's CDR3 is CASSLLVNNEQFF. In DNA form, the CDR3 reads TGTGCCAGCAGCCTACTAGTGAACAATGAGCAGTTCTTC. Full variable domain (missing parts from reference TRBV7-3 and TRBJ2-1): GAGVSQTPSNKVTEKGKYVELRCDPISGHTALYWYRQSLGQGPEFLIYFQGTGAADDSGLPNDRFFAVRPEGSVSTLKIQRTERGDSAVYLCASSLLVNNEQFFGPGTRLTVL.

A note on this clone: The junction does not match germline at one end; this may be a read error. The chain joins TRBV9 to TRBJ1-2; a weak D match, TRBD1 (6 bases). The CDR3 contains 9 residues. Germline V gene sequence: CDR1 SGDLS, CDR2 YYNGEE. CDR3 sequence reads: CASSPGDGF. The CDR3 DNA reads TGTGCCAGCAGCCCAGGGGATGGCTTC.

The V call is TRBV5-4, the J call TRBJ1-2; 7 nucleotides align to TRBD1. Trimming cost V 5 bases and J 0 bases; bases outside gene matches: 4. The CDR3 spans 14 residues. Germline CDR1 and CDR2: SGHNT and YYREEE (reference sequence). The CDR3: CASSWDRSNYGYTF. The CDR3 DNA reads TGTGCCAGCAGTTGGGACAGATCTAACTATGGCTACACCTTC.

This chain uses TRBV14 with TRBJ1-2; the D is unclear. Trimming took 1 base from V and 8 from J, leaving 17 bases between them. Germline V lookup: CDR1 SGHDN, CDR2 FVKESK. The CDR3 consists of 15 residues. For the CDR3, the DNA is TGTGCCAGCAGCCAAGCCCCGACCGGGGTAGGGGGCTACACCTTC. It is translated as CASSQAPTGVGGYTF.

This chain joins TRBV5-6 and TRBJ2-1, with TRBD2 as a possible D gene (6 bases). The CDR3 loop spans 15 amino acids. V shed 4 bases and J shed 7 bases, with 18 bases lying between them. Germline CDR1 is SGHDT and CDR2 is YYEEEE. CDR3 region: CASSPGGAVVNEQFF. CDR3 coding DNA: TGTGCCAGCAGCCCTGGCGGGGCGGTCGTAAATGAGCAGTTCTTC.

The V gene is TRBV4-1, the J gene TRBJ2-7; no clear D gene. The CDR3 sequence is 14 residues long. Germline-derived CDR1 and CDR2 are MGHRA and YSYEKL. Trimming removed 1 base from V and 4 bases from J, with 11 bases in between. The CDR3 spells CASSQGSMGYEQYF. As DNA, the CDR3 is TGCGCCAGCAGCCAAGGCAGTATGGGATACGAGCAGTACTTC.

The chain recombines TRBV15 with TRBJ1-1; D gene ambiguous. CDR3 length equals 14 residues. Trimming pared 2 bases from V and 4 bases from J, leaving 11 bases between. CDR1 LNHNV and CDR2 YYDKDF come from the germline V gene (reference sequence). The CDR3 DNA reads as TGTGCCACCAGCAGACCTTCCGGGGTCACTGAAGCTTTCTTT. This codes for CATSRPSGVTEAFF.

The rearrangement joins TRBV7-9 to TRBJ1-5; D not certain. The CDR3 extends over 14 amino acids. The germline V gene has CDR1 SEHNR and CDR2 FQNEAQ (reference sequence). Between the trimmed V and J ends, which lost 5 bases and 0 bases, there was a span of 8 bases. CDR3 residues: CASSPLDSNQPQHF. CDR3 sequence (DNA): TGTGCCAGCAGCCCTTTAGATAGCAATCAGCCCCAGCATTTT. The complete variable domain, with remaining parts taken from reference TRBV7-9 and TRBJ1-5, reads DTGVSQNPRHKITKRGQNVTFRCDPISEHNRLYWYRQTLGQGPEFLTYFQNEAQLEKSRLLSDRFSAERPKGSFSTLEIQRTEQGDSAMYLCASSPLDSNQPQHFGDGTRLSIL.

This clone was seen a single time. The J gene is TRBJ2-7, the V gene TRBV6-2 or TRBV6-3; D remains unclear. V gave up 0 bases and J gave up 0 bases, with 9 bases separating them. CDR1 and CDR2 from the germline V gene are MNHEY and SVGEGT. The CDR3 is 15 residues long. The CDR3 region has the DNA TGTGCCAGCAGTTACTCGTCAGCAGCCTCCTACGAGCAGTACTTC. As protein: CASSYSSAASYEQYF.

The chain links TRBV11-2 to TRBJ2-3; D remains ambiguous. The CDR3 runs 14 residues. V lost 0 bases and J lost 5, with 9 bases in between. Looked up from germline, CDR1 is SGHAT and CDR2 is FQNNGV. The DNA of the CDR3 is TGTGCCAGCAGCTTAGATGGTTCTGTAGATACGCAGTATTTT. Protein product: CASSLDGSVDTQYF.

The rearrangement uses TRBV28 and TRBJ1-5; D might be TRBD1 (5 bases). The CDR3 runs 15 residues. The germline V and J ends were trimmed by 3 bases and 6 bases, with 15 bases remaining between them. Germline assignment: CDR1 MDHEN and CDR2 SYDVKM. The CDR3 loop is CASSFLGDRGQPQHF. In DNA, the CDR3 is TGTGCCAGCAGTTTCTTGGGGGACCGGGGTCAGCCCCAGCATTTT.

V gene TRBV29-1 combines with J gene TRBJ1-1; D is unresolved. From germline, CDR1 is SQVTM and CDR2 ANQGSEA. This CDR3 is built from 12 residues. The V end was cut by 4 bases, the J end by 3 bases, with 9 bases between. CDR3 in amino acids: CSVVGPDTEAFF. The CDR3 nucleotides read TGCAGCGTTGTCGGCCCTGACACTGAAGCTTTCTTT.

The count of this clone is one. The CDR3 DNA reads TGTGCCACGGGACAGGGAGGGTTGAACACTGAAGCTTTCTTT. It specifies CATGQGGLNTEAFF. The J gene is TRBJ1-1, the V gene TRBV7-9, with 9 nucleotides matching TRBD1. This CDR3 has 14 residues. Unmatched junction bases numbered 6, after V lost 10 bases and J lost 0 bases. Germline V gives CDR1 SEHNR, CDR2 FQNEAQ (reference sequence).

The sample holds one count of this clone. The chain uses TRBV29-1 and TRBJ2-6; 10 bases align to TRBD1. The CDR3 loop spans 17 amino acids. V shed 7 bases and J 0 bases; nucleotides not matched to a gene: 9. The V gene's germline CDR1 is SQVTM and CDR2 ANQGSEA. The CDR3, as DNA: TGCAGCGCTAAGACAGGGGGCCCCCTCTCTGGGGCCAACGTCCTGACTTTC. Amino acids: CSAKTGGPLSGANVLTF.

The chain employs TRBV27 and TRBJ2-1, with 11 positions matching TRBD2. The length of the CDR3 is 18 residues. Germline CDR1 MNHEY, CDR2 SMNVEV (reference sequence). The V segment lost 2 bases and the J segment 8 bases; nucleotides outside the gene matches: 14. The CDR3 spells CASSLSLPTSGGRDEQFF. DNA for the CDR3: TGTGCCAGCAGTTTAAGCCTACCCACTAGCGGGGGCCGGGATGAGCAGTTCTTC.

The J gene is TRBJ2-1, the V gene TRBV28; 11 bases match TRBD2. The V gene end was trimmed by 2 bases and the J gene end by 3 bases; junction bases not matched to a gene: 9. The germline CDR1 and CDR2 sequences are MDHEN and SYDVKM. There are 18 residues in the CDR3. In nucleotides, the CDR3 is TGTGCCAGCAGTTTAACATCTAGCGGGGGGCGGTTCTACAATGAGCAGTTCTTC. It encodes CASSLTSSGGRFYNEQFF.

J is TRBJ1-6 and V is TRBV5-1; 10 bases are a match to TRBD1. V lost 1 base and J lost 5; bases outside the gene matches: 9. Germline-derived CDR1 and CDR2 are SGHRS and YFSETQ. CDR3 length: 18 amino acids. The CDR3 sequence is CASSLNPGQGLHNSPLHF. The CDR3 coding sequence is TGCGCCAGCAGCTTGAACCCGGGACAGGGGCTCCATAATTCACCCCTCCACTTT.

This clone has just a few counts. The CDR3 DNA reads TGTGCCAGCAGCCAAGATTATTCTAGCGGGGGAAACAATGAGCAGTTCTTC. As protein: CASSQDYSSGGNNEQFF. The chain couples TRBV4-2 to TRBJ2-1, with 10 nucleotides matching TRBD2. The CDR3 extends over 17 amino acids. V lost 0 bases to trimming and J lost 5 bases; unmatched junction nucleotides: 7. Germline V gives CDR1 LGHNA, CDR2 YNFKEQ.

The chain links TRBV14 to TRBJ1-4; unclear D gene. The CDR3 consists of 15 residues. With 5 bases removed from V and 5 bases from J, the gap between germline ends came to 15 bases. In germline, CDR1 is SGHDN, CDR2 FVKESK. The CDR3 DNA reads TGTGCCAGCAGCTCGGATCCGTTGGGGAATGAAAAACTGTTTTTT. Translated: CASSSDPLGNEKLFF.

The chain couples TRBV11-2 to TRBJ2-1; 9 nucleotides agree with TRBD2. CDR3 length: 15 residues. Germline V gene sequence: CDR1 SGHAT, CDR2 FQNNGV. Trimming at V came to 5 bases and at J to 4 bases, leaving 6 bases not matched to a gene. CDR3 sequence reads: CASSRSGGIYNEQFF. CDR3 DNA: TGTGCCAGCAGCCGAAGCGGGGGGATTTACAATGAGCAGTTCTTC. Supplemented by reference TRBV11-2 and TRBJ2-1, the full variable domain reads EAGVAQSPRYKIIEKRQSVAFWCNPISGHATLYWYQQILGQGPKLLIQFQNNGVVDDSQLPKDRFSAERLKGVDSTLKIQPAKLEDSAVYLCASSRSGGIYNEQFFGPGTRLTVL.

The genes are TRBV15 and TRBJ2-2; 7 bases map to TRBD1. Losses at the gene ends were 4 bases for V and 6 bases for J; bases not matched to a gene: 8. The CDR3 is 15 amino acids. Germline V gene data show CDR1 as LNHNV and CDR2 as YYDKDF (reference sequence). This CDR3 reads CATSTRQGTAGELFF. The CDR3 bases are TGTGCCACCAGCACTAGACAGGGTACGGCCGGGGAGCTGTTTTTT.

The chain is built from TRBV4-1 and TRBJ1-3, with a possible D match to TRBD1 (6 bases). V lost 0 bases, J lost 4 bases, and 10 bases lay in between. Germline CDR1 is MGHRA and CDR2 is YSYEKL. This CDR3 comprises 15 residues. CDR3: CASSQDRGLGNTIYF. The CDR3 coding sequence is TGCGCCAGCAGCCAAGATCGGGGGCTCGGAAACACCATATATTTT.

This clone has only one observation. V and J are TRBV10-3 and TRBJ1-5, with D perhaps matching TRBD1 (6 bases). CDR3 length equals 15 residues. Germline loops: CDR1 ENHRY, CDR2 SYGVKD. Trimming shortened V by 0 bases and J by 4 bases, and 10 bases separated the two germline ends. The CDR3 DNA reads as TGTGCCATCAGTGAGTCGGGGGCCATTAATCAGCCCCAGCATTTT. This sequence encodes CAISESGAINQPQHF.

The chain uses TRBV6-5 and TRBJ2-1; TRBD2 matches 7 bases. This CDR3 has 12 residues. Germline V gives CDR1 MNHEY, CDR2 SVGAGI. J was trimmed by 0 bases and V by 11 bases; bases with no gene match: 1. The CDR3 sequence is CAGGGSYNEQFF. The CDR3 DNA is TGTGCCGGCGGGGGCTCCTACAATGAGCAGTTCTTC.

The J gene is TRBJ2-1, the V gene TRBV6-5, with 10 bases fitting TRBD2. CDR1 is MNHEY, CDR2 SVGAGI, per germline. The CDR3 sequence is 15 residues long. J gave up 10 bases and V 8 bases, and 14 bases lay outside the gene matches. CDR3 amino acids: CASPGGLAGAGEQFF. The CDR3 DNA follows: TGTGCCAGCCCAGGGGGCCTAGCGGGGGCGGGAGAGCAGTTCTTC.

The CDR3 protein is CASSFTAATNEKLFF. The CDR3 DNA reads TGTGCCAGCAGTTTTACGGCTGCAACTAATGAAAAACTGTTTTTT. This chain connects TRBV28 to TRBJ1-4, with D unresolved. The CDR3 covers 15 residues. Germline lookup yields CDR1 MDHEN and CDR2 SYDVKM. The V end lost 3 bases, the J end lost 0 bases, and 8 bases lay between the germline ends.

This chain joins TRBV15 and TRBJ1-3; 9 bases agree with TRBD1. The junction had 8 bases not matched to a gene; V was cut back by 7 bases and J by 4 bases. In germline, CDR1 is LNHNV, CDR2 YYDKDF (reference sequence). This CDR3 has 15 amino acids. CDR3 in DNA: TGTGCCACCACCCGGGACAGGGCTCTAGGAAACACCATATATTTT. This sequence encodes CATTRDRALGNTIYF.

The chain uses TRBV11-2 and TRBJ1-2; D is unresolved. From germline, CDR1 is SGHAT and CDR2 FQNNGV. The CDR3 spans 14 residues. Trimming shortened V by 10 bases and J by 4 bases, and 19 bases separated the two germline ends. The CDR3 DNA follows: TGTGCCAACAGTTTTCCCGGGAACACCTATGGCTACACCTTC. Amino acid sequence: CANSFPGNTYGYTF.

This sequence joins TRBV4-1 and TRBJ2-1; 8 positions match TRBD2. J gave up 4 bases and V 0 bases, and 14 bases lay outside the gene matches. There are 19 residues in the CDR3. Germline V lookup: CDR1 MGHRA, CDR2 YSYEKL. CDR3 nucleotides: TGCGCCAGCAGCCAAGATTTGGTAGAGACACGCGGGGGGTACAATGAGCAGTTCTTC. As protein: CASSQDLVETRGGYNEQFF.

The rearrangement links TRBV14 to TRBJ1-6; weak D call: TRBD1 (5 bases). The CDR3 length is 15 residues. CDR1 and CDR2 (germline): SGHDN, FVKESK. Trimming took 4 bases from V and 6 from J, leaving 13 bases between them. The CDR3 is CASSPQGALNSPLHF. CDR3 DNA sequence: TGTGCCAGCAGCCCGCAGGGAGCCCTTAATTCACCCCTCCACTTT.